Below, one T cell receptor (beta chain) is given with its context. The antigen remains unidentified. Germline CDR1 MNHEY, CDR2 SVGAGI. V gave up 6 bases and J gave up 12 bases; unmatched junction bases: 1. This CDR3 is 10 amino acids long. This record belongs to a study of Ad26.COV2.S vaccination and SARS-CoV-2 variants. Overall study context: Intramuscularly, Ad26.COV2.S was given either once or twice, 56 days apart. General study findings and limits: Substantial breadth was reportedly displayed by spike-specific CD8+ and CD4+ T cell responses after vaccination. It is possible that the TCR breadth and depth analyses underestimated the total T cell responses.

Only in-frame clones appear in the TCRdb table, and some are missing; sequencing was by immunoSEQ multiplex PCR. In the table there are around 400,000 clones, 83% of which are singletons. The sample's treatment: some 20 received Ad26.COV2.S at low or high dose, single or two shots; 5 received placebo; per-sample allocation not given. After the first vaccine or placebo injection, samples were drawn on day 63. The specimen comprised peripheral blood, sampled in a trial of Ad26.COV2.S vaccine versus placebo. The chain has TRBV6-5 and TRBJ2-1; 8 positions match TRBD1. This TCR derives from a person aged 18-65 years who received the Ad26.COV2.S COVID-19 vaccine or a placebo. The CDR3 spells CASSGTGQFF. CDR3 nucleotides: TGTGCCAGCAGCGGGACAGGGCAGTTCTTC.